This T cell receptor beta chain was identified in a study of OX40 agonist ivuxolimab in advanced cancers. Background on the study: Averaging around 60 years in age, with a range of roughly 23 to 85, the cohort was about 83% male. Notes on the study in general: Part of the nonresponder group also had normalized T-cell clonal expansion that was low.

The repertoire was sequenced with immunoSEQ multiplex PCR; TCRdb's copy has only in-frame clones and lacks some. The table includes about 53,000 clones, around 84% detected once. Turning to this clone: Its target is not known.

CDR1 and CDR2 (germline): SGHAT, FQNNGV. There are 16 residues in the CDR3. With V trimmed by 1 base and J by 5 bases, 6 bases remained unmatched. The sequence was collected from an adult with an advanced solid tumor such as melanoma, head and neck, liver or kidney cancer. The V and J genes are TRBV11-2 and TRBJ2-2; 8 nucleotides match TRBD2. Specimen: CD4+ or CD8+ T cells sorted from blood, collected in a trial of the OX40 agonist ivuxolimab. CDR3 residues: CASSLGLAWYTGELFF. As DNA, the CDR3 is TGTGCCAGCAGCTTAGGACTAGCGTGGTATACCGGGGAGCTGTTTTTT.